One T cell receptor (beta chain) is described in this entry. Its antigen remains unidentified. Use of 60 Vbeta and 13 Jbeta primers characterized the PCR. Here immunoSEQ multiplex PCR was the method, and the copy in TCRdb shows in-frame clones only, minus some. The sample shows under 200,000 clones, 60% to 80% of them seen only once. This entry is derived from a study of cytomegalovirus exposure and HLA in healthy donors. There are 15 residues in the CDR3. The ends lost 3 bases at V and 10 bases at J; junction bases unmatched: 10. Germline V gene sequence: CDR1 SNHLY, CDR2 FYNNEI. Study-level points and caveats: It was reported that TCR beta sequences correctly inferred the HLA-A and HLA-B alleles for most subjects. As a later analysis showed, a missense DCLRE1C variant was linked to trimming of TCR beta V- and J-genes. Several of the most significant clusters were apparently associated with common viral pathogens in a later analysis. Some TCR beta chains (about 170 of them) were listed as cytomegalovirus-associated.

The gene calls are TRBV2 and TRBJ2-1; 9 bases are shared with TRBD2. The receptor was derived from a young woman in good health and CMV-seronegative. The sequenced material came from PBMCs. DNA for the CDR3: TGTGCCAGCAGTGACTTGAGCGGGGGGCCACCCGAGCAGTTCTTC. Residues: CASSDLSGGPPEQFF.